These 25 T cell receptor beta chains were sequenced from one sample in a study of T-cell reconstitution after alpha-beta-depleted transplantation in children. During its preparation, the TCRbeta library received unique molecular identifiers. Each CDR3 protein is one row after TCRdb ran MiXCR on the PCR reads. This table has over 400,000 distinct CDR3 sequences, roughly an eighth appearing once. The sample here was PBMCs from the stem cell graft donor, taken from the stem cell graft. The receptors originated from a human donor who donated a stem cell graft to a child with combined immunodeficiency.

J is TRBJ2-7 and V is TRBV3-1; TRBD2 aligns across 8 bases. CDR1 is LGHDT and CDR2 is YNNKEL in the germline V gene (reference sequence). The V and J ends lost 3 bases and 4 bases, in that order; junction bases with no gene match: 5. The CDR3 is 14 residues long. CDR3 sequence (DNA): TGTGCCAGCAGCCAGGTTACTAGCGGATACGAGCAGTACTTC. This gives the protein CASSQVTSGYEQYF.

V is TRBV20-1 and J is TRBJ1-5; tentatively, D is TRBD1 (5 bases). The CDR3 totals 15 residues. Trimming stripped 6 bases from V and 1 base from J, with 16 bases between. CDR1 is DFQATT, CDR2 SNEGSKA, per germline (reference sequence). The CDR3 sequence is CSARGVGESNQPQHF. The DNA for the CDR3 is TGCAGTGCCCGAGGGGTGGGGGAAAGCAATCAGCCCCAGCATTTT.

This clonotype was seen repeatedly, ten times or more. The chain has TRBV12-3 or TRBV12-4 and TRBJ2-1; D is uncertain. V dropped 4 bases and J dropped 10 bases, with 17 bases sitting between them. This CDR3 has 14 amino acids. The CDR3 loop is CASSSPRWPLEQFF. Written as DNA, the CDR3 is TGTGCCAGCAGTTCCCCTCGTTGGCCCTTAGAGCAGTTCTTC.

This clonotype occurred a few times. The rearrangement joins TRBV27 to TRBJ2-1; 7 bases are a match to TRBD2. This CDR3 comprises 15 residues. Germline CDR1 is MNHEY and CDR2 is SMNVEV (reference sequence). The trim removed 3 bases at V and 2 bases at J, leaving 4 bases unmatched. In DNA, the CDR3 is TGTGCCAGCAGTTTTTTTCTAGCGGCCTACAATGAGCAGTTCTTC. Translation: CASSFFLAAYNEQFF.

This clonotype was detected only a few times. The chain employs TRBV12-3 or TRBV12-4 and TRBJ2-3; D remains ambiguous. CDR3 length: 15 amino acids. V was pared by 2 bases and J by 4 bases, with 13 bases between. The CDR3 DNA follows: TGTGCCAGCAGTTTAACGCGAGCAAGCGCAGATACGCAGTATTTT. Translation gives CASSLTRASADTQYF.

This clonotype was seen a handful of times. The chain carries TRBV30 and TRBJ2-3, with D uncertain. V lost 4 bases and J lost 6, with 8 bases in between. CDR1 is GTSNPN and CDR2 is SVGIG in the germline V gene (reference sequence). The CDR3 consists of 11 residues. CDR3 amino acids: CAWTLGDTQYF. DNA for the CDR3: TGTGCCTGGACCCTTGGGGATACGCAGTATTTT.

This clonotype was found a few times. The CDR3 loop reads CASTFTGGTEAFF. The CDR3 coding sequence is TGTGCCAGTACCTTCACGGGGGGAACTGAAGCTTTCTTT. The chain has TRBV19 and TRBJ1-1, with D tentatively TRBD1 (5 bases). CDR1 and CDR2 from the germline V gene are LNHDA and SQIVND (reference sequence). Between the trimmed V and J ends, which lost 7 bases and 5 bases, there was a span of 14 bases. The CDR3 has 13 residues.

This clonotype appeared many times. This rearrangement joins TRBV6-5 to TRBJ1-2; 9 bases align to TRBD1. The V gene end was trimmed by 4 bases and the J gene end by 4 bases; junction bases not matched to a gene: 1. CDR1 MNHEY and CDR2 SVGAGI come from the germline V gene. The length of the CDR3 is 13 residues. As DNA, the CDR3 is TGTGCCAGCAGTTTACAGGGGGCCTATGGCTACACCTTC. Its protein is CASSLQGAYGYTF.

The V and J genes are TRBV27 and TRBJ2-5; 10 nucleotides agree with TRBD2. Germline assignment: CDR1 MNHEY and CDR2 SMNVEV (reference sequence). The CDR3 has 16 residues. J lost 5 bases, V lost 6 bases, and 12 bases had no gene match. The CDR3 reads CASRLGLGAGGETQYF. In nucleotides, the CDR3 is TGTGCCAGCAGACTAGGCCTAGGAGCGGGGGGGGAGACCCAGTACTTC.

V usage is TRBV7-9 and J usage is TRBJ2-7, with D perhaps given as TRBD1 or TRBD2 (5 bases each). CDR3 length equals 17 residues. Germline V CDR1 and CDR2: SEHNR, FQNEAQ (reference sequence). The V gene lost 5 bases and the J gene lost 1 base, with 21 bases spanning the gap. CDR3 amino acids: CASSQTSGTSHSYEQYF. The CDR3 bases are TGTGCCAGCAGCCAGACATCCGGGACCTCACATTCCTACGAGCAGTACTTC.

The V gene is TRBV4-2, the J gene TRBJ2-1, with 9 positions matching TRBD1. This CDR3 region has 16 residues. With V trimmed by 3 bases and J by 2 bases, 5 bases remained unmatched. Germline-derived CDR1 and CDR2 are LGHNA and YNFKEQ. The CDR3 region is CASSQRQGGTYNEQFF. The DNA for the CDR3 is TGTGCCAGCAGCCAGCGACAGGGGGGAACCTACAATGAGCAGTTCTTC.

This chain uses TRBV10-3 with TRBJ2-7, with 11 bases identical to TRBD2. The J segment lost 6 bases and the V segment lost 5 bases, leaving 3 bases of the junction unmatched. Looked up from germline, CDR1 is ENHRY and CDR2 is SYGVKD. This CDR3 region has 13 residues. The CDR3 nucleotides read TGTGCCATCAGTACCGGACTAGCGGGCGAGCAGTACTTC. This encodes CAISTGLAGEQYF.

This clonotype was picked up a small number of times. This chain links TRBV25-1 with TRBJ2-6; TRBD1 might be the D (5 bases). Looked up from germline, CDR1 is MGHDK and CDR2 is SYGVNS. This CDR3 is built from 17 residues. V was cut by 1 base and J by 4 bases, with 14 bases left in between. The DNA for the CDR3 is TGTGCCAGCAGTGAATTCGGCAGGGTGTACGGGGCCAACGTCCTGACTTTC. Translation gives CASSEFGRVYGANVLTF.

The chain employs TRBV11-2 and TRBJ1-6; D is uncertain. This CDR3 has 13 amino acids. Trimming shortened V by 5 bases and J by 17 bases, and 19 bases separated the two germline ends. Germline V gives CDR1 SGHAT, CDR2 FQNNGV. CDR3 in amino acids: CASSQTTILSVHF. The CDR3 region has the DNA TGTGCCAGCAGCCAAACCACTATTCTGAGTGTCCACTTT.

Remarks on this clonotype: The CDR3 does not end in the conserved phenylalanine or tryptophan, so this is likely a read error. The chain combines TRBV20-1 with TRBJ2-5; the D is unclear. There are 11 residues in the CDR3. The germline V gene has CDR1 DFQATT and CDR2 SNEGSKA (reference sequence). The V end lost 0 bases, the J end lost 6 bases, and 5 bases lay between the germline ends. CDR3 in DNA: TGCAGTGCTAGAGATATGCAGACCCAGTACTCC. This codes for CSARDMQTQYS.

This clonotype came up many times. The V gene is TRBV6-5, the J gene TRBJ1-1; D unresolved. Germline V gene data show CDR1 as MNHEY and CDR2 as SVGAGI. Trimming cost V 6 bases and J 1 base, with 9 bases left between them. The CDR3 spans 13 residues. CDR3 loop: CASRSGRNTEAFF. CDR3 nucleotides: TGTGCCAGCAGATCGGGTCGGAACACTGAAGCTTTCTTT.

Details on this clonotype: This may stem from a read error, because a much larger clone lies one nucleotide away. J is TRBJ1-2 and V is TRBV29-1, with 8 bases matching TRBD1. The CDR3 extends over 12 amino acids. Germline trimming cut 4 bases from V and 7 bases from J; bases unmatched to any gene: 5. CDR1 and CDR2 from the germline V gene are SQVTM and ANQGSEA. Written as DNA, the CDR3 is TGCAGCGTTGGCCCAGGGGGCAGTGGCTACACCTTC. Protein: CSVGPGGSGYTF.

This clonotype came up a few times. The V and J genes are TRBV5-1 and TRBJ2-1; TRBD1 aligns across 12 bases. Losses at the gene ends were 7 bases for V and 0 bases for J; bases not matched to a gene: 11. CDR1 and CDR2 (germline): SGHRS, YFSETQ. CDR3 size: 18 residues. In nucleotides, the CDR3 is TGCGCCAGCCGCCGGGACAGGGGGCTCGGGAGCTCCTACAATGAGCAGTTCTTC. Translation: CASRRDRGLGSSYNEQFF.

This clonotype was detected many times. V is TRBV12-3 or TRBV12-4 and J is TRBJ1-1, with D unclear. V was clipped by 4 bases and J by 0 bases, with 6 bases between them. This CDR3 comprises 13 residues. DNA of the CDR3: TGTGCCAGCAGTTCCCGGGTGAACACTGAAGCTTTCTTT. Protein: CASSSRVNTEAFF.

The V and J genes are TRBV3-1 and TRBJ2-3; TRBD2 is a possible D gene (5 bases). V was shortened by 4 bases and J by 2 bases, with 13 bases between the two germline ends. Germline V gene sequence: CDR1 LGHDT, CDR2 YNNKEL (reference sequence). The CDR3 runs 15 residues. The CDR3 loop reads CASSPIAGTTDTQYF. In DNA, the CDR3 is TGTGCCAGCAGCCCTATCGCGGGCACCACAGATACGCAGTATTTT.

Many counts were recorded for this clonotype. CDR3 bases: TGTGCCAGCAGCCAGACAGGGCAAGGCTACACCTTC. It is translated as CASSQTGQGYTF. This rearrangement joins TRBV7-2 to TRBJ1-2; 7 positions match TRBD1. The CDR3 runs to 12 residues. Germline assignment: CDR1 SGHTA and CDR2 FQGNSA. Trimming removed 5 bases from V and 8 bases from J; junction bases left unmatched: 5.

This clonotype was picked up a small number of times. This rearrangement joins TRBV12-3 or TRBV12-4 to TRBJ1-2, with TRBD1 identical over 10 bases. This CDR3 has 13 amino acids. V shed 6 bases and J 8 bases; nucleotides not matched to a gene: 6. DNA for the CDR3: TGTGCCAGCAGCCTGGGACAGGGGCAAGGCTACACCTTC. It yields the protein CASSLGQGQGYTF.

The chain joins TRBV4-2 to TRBJ2-7, with 8 bases fitting TRBD1. After removal of 2 bases from V and 5 bases from J, the junction contained 14 bases not matched to a gene. The CDR3 contains 17 residues. Germline assignment: CDR1 LGHNA and CDR2 YNFKEQ. The CDR3 DNA is TGTGCCAGCAGCCAACTTTCGCTCGGACAGGGTCACAACGAGCAGTACTTC. Amino acid sequence: CASSQLSLGQGHNEQYF.

The chain couples TRBV11-2 to TRBJ2-1; 9 bases agree with TRBD2. The CDR3 runs to 19 residues. CDR1 SGHAT and CDR2 FQNNGV come from the germline V gene. The J segment lost 3 bases and the V segment lost 3 bases, leaving 15 bases of the junction unmatched. The CDR3 nucleotides are TGTGCCAGCAGCTTTGTTTTTTGGGCGGGAGGGGGAAACTACAATGAGCAGTTCTTC. This sequence encodes CASSFVFWAGGGNYNEQFF.

The chain combines TRBV5-1 with TRBJ1-1; unclear D gene. This CDR3 is built from 15 residues. CDR1 is SGHRS, CDR2 YFSETQ, per germline. Trimming cost V 4 bases and J 0 bases, with 13 bases left between them. The CDR3 loop reads CASSTDPPLNTEAFF. In nucleotides, the CDR3 is TGCGCCAGCAGCACGGACCCCCCCTTGAACACTGAAGCTTTCTTT. The full variable domain, completed using reference TRBV5-1 and TRBJ1-1, is KAGVTQTPRYLIKTRGQQVTLSCSPISGHRSVSWYQQTPGQGLQFLFEYFSETQRNKGNFPGRFSGRQFSNSRSEMNVSTLELGDSALYLCASSTDPPLNTEAFFGQGTRLTVV.